In this sample, the clone carrying this T cell receptor beta chain turned up a few times. The record originates from a study of T cells in Graves' hyperthyroidism and ophthalmopathy. The CDR3 totals 14 residues. V lost 4 bases, J lost 7 bases, and 17 bases lay in between. The germline V gene encodes CDR1 DFQATT and CDR2 SNEGSKA (reference sequence). Amplification of TCR beta CDR3 regions used RNA as the template. HTBI primers were employed in a first-round RT-PCR of the TCR CDR3. TCRdb called the multiplex PCR reads again in MiXCR, with one record for every CDR3 protein. The table lists some 490,000 distinct CDR3 sequences, about 20% of them singletons, with approximately 49% in the top ten.

The sequenced material came from blood. The sequence was collected from an older woman with Graves' ophthalmopathy. V gene TRBV20-1 combines with J gene TRBJ1-5; D may be TRBD1 (6 bases). CDR3 sequence: CSAKERGFRQPQHF. The DNA of the CDR3 is TGCAGTGCTAAAGAAAGGGGGTTCAGGCAGCCCCAGCATTTT.